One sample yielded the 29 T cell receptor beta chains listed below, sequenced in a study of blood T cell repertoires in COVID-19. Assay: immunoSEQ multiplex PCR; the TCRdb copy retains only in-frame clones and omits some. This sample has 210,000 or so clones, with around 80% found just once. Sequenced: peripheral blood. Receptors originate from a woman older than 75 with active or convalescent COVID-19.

This CDR3 is CASTRTSSGGYNQPQHF. CDR3 sequence (DNA): TGTGCCAGTACTCGAACCTCCTCAGGGGGCTACAATCAGCCCCAGCATTTT. The chain links TRBV19 to TRBJ1-5, with TRBD1 matching over 8 bases. Trimming removed 7 bases from V and 3 bases from J; junction bases left unmatched: 14. CDR1 and CDR2 (germline): LNHDA, SQIVND (reference sequence). CDR3 length: 17 amino acids.

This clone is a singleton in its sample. Here the CDR3 reads CASSETGGRGEQFF. In DNA, the CDR3 is TGTGCCAGCAGCGAAACCGGGGGGCGGGGTGAGCAGTTCTTC. The genes are TRBV9 and TRBJ2-1; possibly TRBD2 for D (7 bases). The V end was cut by 3 bases, the J end by 9 bases, with 16 bases between. The CDR3 consists of 14 residues. CDR1 is SGDLS and CDR2 is YYNGEE in the germline V gene.

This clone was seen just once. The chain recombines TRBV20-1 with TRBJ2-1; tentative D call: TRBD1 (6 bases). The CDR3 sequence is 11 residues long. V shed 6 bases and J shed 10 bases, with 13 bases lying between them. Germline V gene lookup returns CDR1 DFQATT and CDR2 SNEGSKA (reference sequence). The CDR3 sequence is CSAITGWEQFF. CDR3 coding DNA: TGCAGTGCCATTACAGGGTGGGAGCAGTTCTTC.

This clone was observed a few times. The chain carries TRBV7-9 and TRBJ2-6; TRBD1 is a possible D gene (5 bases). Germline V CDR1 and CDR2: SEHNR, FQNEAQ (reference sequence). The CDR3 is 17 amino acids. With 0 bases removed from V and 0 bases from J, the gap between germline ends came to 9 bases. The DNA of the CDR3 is TGTGCCAGCAGCTTAGCGACAGTCGGCTCTGGGGCCAACGTCCTGACTTTC. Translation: CASSLATVGSGANVLTF.

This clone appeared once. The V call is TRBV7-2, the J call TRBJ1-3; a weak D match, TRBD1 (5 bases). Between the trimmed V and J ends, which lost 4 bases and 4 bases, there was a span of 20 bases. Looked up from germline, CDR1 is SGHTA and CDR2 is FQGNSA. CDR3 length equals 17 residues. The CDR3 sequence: CASSSNSGSRRGNTIYF. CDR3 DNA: TGTGCCAGCAGCTCAAACTCAGGGTCCCGAAGGGGAAACACCATATATTTT.

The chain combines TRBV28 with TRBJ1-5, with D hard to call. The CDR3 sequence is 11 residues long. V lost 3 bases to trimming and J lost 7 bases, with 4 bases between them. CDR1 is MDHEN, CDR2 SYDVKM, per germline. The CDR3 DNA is TGTGCCAGCAGTTTGCGGCAGCCCCAGCATTTT. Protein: CASSLRQPQHF.

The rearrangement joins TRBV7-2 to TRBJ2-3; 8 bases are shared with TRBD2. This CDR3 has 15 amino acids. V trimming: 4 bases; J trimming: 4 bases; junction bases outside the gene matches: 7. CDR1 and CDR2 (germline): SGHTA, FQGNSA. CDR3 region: CASSWSRGGPDTQYF. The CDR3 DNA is TGTGCCAGCAGCTGGAGCCGGGGGGGCCCAGATACGCAGTATTTT.

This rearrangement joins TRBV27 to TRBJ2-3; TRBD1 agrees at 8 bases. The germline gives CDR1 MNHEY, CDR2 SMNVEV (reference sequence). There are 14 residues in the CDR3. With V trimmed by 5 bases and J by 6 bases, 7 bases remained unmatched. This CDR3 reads CASSPGQGGDTQYF. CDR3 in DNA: TGTGCCAGCAGTCCCGGACAGGGTGGGGATACGCAGTATTTT.

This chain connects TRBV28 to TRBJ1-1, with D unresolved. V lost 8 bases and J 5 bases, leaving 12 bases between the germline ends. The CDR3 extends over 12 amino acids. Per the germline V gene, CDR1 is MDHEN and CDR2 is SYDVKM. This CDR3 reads CASGQRWTEAFF. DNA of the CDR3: TGTGCCAGCGGCCAAAGATGGACTGAAGCTTTCTTT. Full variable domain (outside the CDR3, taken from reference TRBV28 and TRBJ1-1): DVKVTQSSRYLVKRTGEKVFLECVQDMDHENMFWYRQDPGLGLRLIYFSYDVKMKEKGDIPEGYSVSREKKERFSLILESASTNQTSMYLCASGQRWTEAFFGQGTRLTVV.

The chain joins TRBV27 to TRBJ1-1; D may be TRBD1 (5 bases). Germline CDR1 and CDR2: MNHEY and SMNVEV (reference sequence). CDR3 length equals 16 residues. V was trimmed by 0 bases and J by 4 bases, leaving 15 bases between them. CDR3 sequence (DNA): TGTGCCAGCAGTTTATCCCGTTATGGAGGGACCACTGAAGCTTTCTTT. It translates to CASSLSRYGGTTEAFF.

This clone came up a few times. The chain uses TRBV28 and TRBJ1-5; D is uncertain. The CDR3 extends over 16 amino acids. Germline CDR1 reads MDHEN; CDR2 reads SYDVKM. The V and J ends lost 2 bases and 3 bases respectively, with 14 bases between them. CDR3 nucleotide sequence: TGTGCCAGCAGTTTAAACTTCCGAGGCATCAATCAGCCCCAGCATTTT. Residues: CASSLNFRGINQPQHF. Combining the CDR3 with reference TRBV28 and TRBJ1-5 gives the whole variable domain DVKVTQSSRYLVKRTGEKVFLECVQDMDHENMFWYRQDPGLGLRLIYFSYDVKMKEKGDIPEGYSVSREKKERFSLILESASTNQTSMYLCASSLNFRGINQPQHFGDGTRLSIL.

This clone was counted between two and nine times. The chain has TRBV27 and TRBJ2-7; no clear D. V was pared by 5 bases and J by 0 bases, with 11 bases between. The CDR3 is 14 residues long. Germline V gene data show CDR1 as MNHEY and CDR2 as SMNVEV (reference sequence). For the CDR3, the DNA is TGTGCCAGCAGTCCTACGCTGATCTCCTACGAGCAGTACTTC. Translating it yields CASSPTLISYEQYF.

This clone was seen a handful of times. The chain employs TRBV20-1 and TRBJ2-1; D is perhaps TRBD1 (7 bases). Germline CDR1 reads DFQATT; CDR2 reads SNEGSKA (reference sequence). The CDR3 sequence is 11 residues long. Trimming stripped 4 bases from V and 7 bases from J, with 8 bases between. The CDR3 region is CSATGGNEQFF. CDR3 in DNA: TGCAGTGCTACAGGGGGGAATGAGCAGTTCTTC.

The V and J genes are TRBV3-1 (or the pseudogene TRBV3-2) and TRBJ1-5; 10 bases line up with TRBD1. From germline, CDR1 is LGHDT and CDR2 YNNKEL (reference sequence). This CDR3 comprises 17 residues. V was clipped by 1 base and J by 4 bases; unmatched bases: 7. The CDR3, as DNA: TGTGCCAGCAGCCAAGTAGGACAGGGGGGGTCAAATCAGCCCCAGCATTTT. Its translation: CASSQVGQGGSNQPQHF.

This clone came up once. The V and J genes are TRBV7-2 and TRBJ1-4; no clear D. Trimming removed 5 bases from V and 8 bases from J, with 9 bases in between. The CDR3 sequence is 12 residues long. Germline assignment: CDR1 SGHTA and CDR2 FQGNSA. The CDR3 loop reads CASSPQSEKLFF. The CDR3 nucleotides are TGTGCCAGCAGCCCCCAATCAGAAAAACTGTTTTTT.

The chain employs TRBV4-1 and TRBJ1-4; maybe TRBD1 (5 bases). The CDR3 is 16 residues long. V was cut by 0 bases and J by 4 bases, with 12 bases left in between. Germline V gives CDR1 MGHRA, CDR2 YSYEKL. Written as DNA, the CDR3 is TGCGCCAGCAGCCAAGATCGTCGGCAGGGTAATGAAAAACTGTTTTTT. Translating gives CASSQDRRQGNEKLFF.

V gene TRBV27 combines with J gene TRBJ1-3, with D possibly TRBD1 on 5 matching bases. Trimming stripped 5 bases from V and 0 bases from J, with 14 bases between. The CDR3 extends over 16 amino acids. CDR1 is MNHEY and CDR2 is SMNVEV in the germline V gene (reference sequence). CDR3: CASSPRQSYSGNTIYF. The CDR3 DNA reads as TGTGCCAGCAGTCCGCGACAGTCTTACTCTGGAAACACCATATATTTT.

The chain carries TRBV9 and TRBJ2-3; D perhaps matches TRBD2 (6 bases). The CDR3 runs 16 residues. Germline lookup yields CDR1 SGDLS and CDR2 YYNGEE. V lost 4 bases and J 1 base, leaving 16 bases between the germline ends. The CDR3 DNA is TGTGCCAGCAGCCCCCAAGCGGGCACGGGCACAGATACGCAGTATTTT. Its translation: CASSPQAGTGTDTQYF.

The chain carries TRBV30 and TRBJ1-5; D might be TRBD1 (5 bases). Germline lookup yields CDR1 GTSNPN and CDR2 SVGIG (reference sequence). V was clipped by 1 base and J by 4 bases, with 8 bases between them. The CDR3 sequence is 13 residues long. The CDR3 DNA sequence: TGTGCCTGGAGTGGACAGCCTAATCAGCCCCAGCATTTT. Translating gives CAWSGQPNQPQHF. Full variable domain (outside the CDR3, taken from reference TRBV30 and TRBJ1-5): SQTIHQWPATLVQPVGSPLSLECTVEGTSNPNLYWYRQAAGRGLQLLFYSVGIGQISSEVPQNLSASRPQDRQFILSSKKLLLSDSGFYLCAWSGQPNQPQHFGDGTRLSIL.

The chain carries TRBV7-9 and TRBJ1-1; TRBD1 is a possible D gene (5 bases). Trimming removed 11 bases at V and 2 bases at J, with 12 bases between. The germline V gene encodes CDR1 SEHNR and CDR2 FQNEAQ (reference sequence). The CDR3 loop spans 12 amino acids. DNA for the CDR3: TGTGCCGGTTCCAGGGAAAACACTGAAGCTTTCTTT. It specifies CAGSRENTEAFF.

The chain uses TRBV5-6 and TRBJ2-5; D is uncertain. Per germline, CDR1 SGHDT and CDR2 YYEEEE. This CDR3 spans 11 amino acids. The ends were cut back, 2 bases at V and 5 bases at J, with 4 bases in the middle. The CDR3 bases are TGTGCCAGCAGCTTCTTGGAGACCCAGTACTTC. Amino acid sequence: CASSFLETQYF.

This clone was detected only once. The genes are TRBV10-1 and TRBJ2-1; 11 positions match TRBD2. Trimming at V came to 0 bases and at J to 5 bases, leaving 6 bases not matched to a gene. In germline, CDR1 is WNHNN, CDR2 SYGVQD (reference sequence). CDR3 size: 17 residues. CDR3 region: CASSESMPGLADNEQFF. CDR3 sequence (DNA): TGCGCCAGCAGTGAGTCGATGCCGGGACTAGCGGACAATGAGCAGTTCTTC.

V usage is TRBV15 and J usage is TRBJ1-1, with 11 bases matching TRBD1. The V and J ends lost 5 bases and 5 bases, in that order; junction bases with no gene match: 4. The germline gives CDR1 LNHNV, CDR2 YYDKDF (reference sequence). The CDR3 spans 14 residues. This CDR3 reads CATSWGQGGTEAFF. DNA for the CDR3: TGTGCCACCAGCTGGGGACAGGGGGGGACTGAAGCTTTCTTT.

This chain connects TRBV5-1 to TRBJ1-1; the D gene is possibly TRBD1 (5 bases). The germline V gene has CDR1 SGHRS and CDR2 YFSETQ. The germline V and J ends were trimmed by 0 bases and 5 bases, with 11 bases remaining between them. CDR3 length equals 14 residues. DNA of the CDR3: TGCGCCAGCAGCTTGGTAATTGGGGGGACTGAAGCTTTCTTT. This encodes CASSLVIGGTEAFF.

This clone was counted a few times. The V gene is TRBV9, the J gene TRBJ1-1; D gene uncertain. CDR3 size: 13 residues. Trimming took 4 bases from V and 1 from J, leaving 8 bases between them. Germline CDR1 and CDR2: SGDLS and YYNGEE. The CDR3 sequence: CASSSDSNTEAFF. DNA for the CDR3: TGTGCCAGCAGCAGCGACTCGAACACTGAAGCTTTCTTT.

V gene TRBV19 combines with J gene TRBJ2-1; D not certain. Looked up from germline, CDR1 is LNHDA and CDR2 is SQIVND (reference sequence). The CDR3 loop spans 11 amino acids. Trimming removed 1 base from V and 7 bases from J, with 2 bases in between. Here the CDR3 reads CASSIANEQFF. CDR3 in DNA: TGTGCCAGTAGTATAGCGAATGAGCAGTTCTTC.

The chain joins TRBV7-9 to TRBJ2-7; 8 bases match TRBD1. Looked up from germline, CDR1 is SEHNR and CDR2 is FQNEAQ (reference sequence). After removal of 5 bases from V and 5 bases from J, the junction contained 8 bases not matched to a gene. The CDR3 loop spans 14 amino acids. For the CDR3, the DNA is TGTGCCAGCAGCCACCGGGACAGGAACCACGAGCAGTACTTC. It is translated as CASSHRDRNHEQYF.

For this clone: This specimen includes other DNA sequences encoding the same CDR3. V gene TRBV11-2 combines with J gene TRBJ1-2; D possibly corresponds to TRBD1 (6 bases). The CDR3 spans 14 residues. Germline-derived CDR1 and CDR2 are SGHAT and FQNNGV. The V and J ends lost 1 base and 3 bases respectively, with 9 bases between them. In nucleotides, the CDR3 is TGTGCCAGCAGCTTAGGAACAGGGTACTATGGCTACACCTTC. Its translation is CASSLGTGYYGYTF.

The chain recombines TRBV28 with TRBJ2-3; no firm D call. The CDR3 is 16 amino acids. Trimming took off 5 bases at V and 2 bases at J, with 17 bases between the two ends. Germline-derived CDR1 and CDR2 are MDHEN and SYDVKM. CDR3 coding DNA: TGTGCCAGCAGTCCCACCAACGGGTTCCTCACAGATACGCAGTATTTT. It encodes CASSPTNGFLTDTQYF.